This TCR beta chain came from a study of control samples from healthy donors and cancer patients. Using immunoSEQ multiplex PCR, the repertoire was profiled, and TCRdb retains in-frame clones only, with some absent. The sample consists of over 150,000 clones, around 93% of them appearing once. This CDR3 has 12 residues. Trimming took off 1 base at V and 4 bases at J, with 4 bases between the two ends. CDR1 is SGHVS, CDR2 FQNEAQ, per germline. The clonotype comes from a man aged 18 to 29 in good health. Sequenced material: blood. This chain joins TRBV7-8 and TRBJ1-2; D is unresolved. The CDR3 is CASSLDSYGYTF. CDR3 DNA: TGTGCCAGCAGCTTAGATAGCTATGGCTACACCTTC. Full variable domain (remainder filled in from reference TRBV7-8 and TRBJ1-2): GAGVSQSPRYKVAKRGQDVALRCDPISGHVSLFWYQQALGQGPEFLTYFQNEAQLDKSGLPSDRFFAERPEGSVSTLKIQRTQQEDSAVYLCASSLDSYGYTFGSGTRLTVV.